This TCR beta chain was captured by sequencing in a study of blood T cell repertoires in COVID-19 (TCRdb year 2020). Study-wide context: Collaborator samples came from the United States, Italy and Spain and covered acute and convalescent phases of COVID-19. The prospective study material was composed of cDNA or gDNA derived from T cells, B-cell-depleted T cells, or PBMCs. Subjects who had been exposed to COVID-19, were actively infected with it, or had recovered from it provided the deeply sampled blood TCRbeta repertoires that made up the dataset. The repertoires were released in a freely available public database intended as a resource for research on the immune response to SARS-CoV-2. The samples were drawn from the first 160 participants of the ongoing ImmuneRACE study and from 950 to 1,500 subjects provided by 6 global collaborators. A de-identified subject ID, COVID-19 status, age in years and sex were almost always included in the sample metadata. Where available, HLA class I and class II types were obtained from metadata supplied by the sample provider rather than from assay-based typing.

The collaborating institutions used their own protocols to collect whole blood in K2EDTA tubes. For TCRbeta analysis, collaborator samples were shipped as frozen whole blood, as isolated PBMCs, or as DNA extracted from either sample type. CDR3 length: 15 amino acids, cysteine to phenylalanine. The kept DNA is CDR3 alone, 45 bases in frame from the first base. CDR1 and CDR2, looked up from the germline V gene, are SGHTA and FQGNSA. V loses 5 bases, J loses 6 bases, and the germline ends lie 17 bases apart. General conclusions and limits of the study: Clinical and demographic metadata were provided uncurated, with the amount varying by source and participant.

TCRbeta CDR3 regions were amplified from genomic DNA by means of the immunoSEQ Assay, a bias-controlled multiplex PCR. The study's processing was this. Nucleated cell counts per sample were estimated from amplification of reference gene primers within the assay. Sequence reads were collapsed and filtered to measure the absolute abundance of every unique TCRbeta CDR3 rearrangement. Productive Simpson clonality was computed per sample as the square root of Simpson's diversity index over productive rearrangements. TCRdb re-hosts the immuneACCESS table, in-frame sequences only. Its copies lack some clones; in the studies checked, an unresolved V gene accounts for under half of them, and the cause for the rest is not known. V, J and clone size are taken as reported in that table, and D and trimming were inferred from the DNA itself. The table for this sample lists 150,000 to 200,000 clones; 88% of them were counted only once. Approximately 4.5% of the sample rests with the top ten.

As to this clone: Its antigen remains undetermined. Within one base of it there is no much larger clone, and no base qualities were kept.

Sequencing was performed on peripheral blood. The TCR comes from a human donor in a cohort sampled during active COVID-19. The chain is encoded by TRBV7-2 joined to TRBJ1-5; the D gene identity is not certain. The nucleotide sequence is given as TGTGCCAGCAGCAGGACCCGGGGTTCGGGTCAGCCCCAGCATTTT. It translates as CASSRTRGSGQPQHF.